This T cell receptor beta chain was documented in a study of blood T cell repertoires in COVID-19. Study information: Whether acute or convalescent, the COVID-19 samples came from the United States, Italy and Spain. PBMCs, B-cell-depleted T cells, or T cells were the source of the cDNA or gDNA that made up the material.

This CDR3 spans 18 amino acids. After removal of 2 bases from V and 6 bases from J, the junction contained 13 bases not matched to a gene. Germline V gene sequence: CDR1 SNHLY, CDR2 FYNNEI. In the original workflow: It was from reference gene primer amplification that nucleated cell counts were estimated. Clones were sequenced by immunoSEQ multiplex PCR, and TCRdb holds only the in-frame ones, with some missing. V, J and clone size reflect that table, while D and trimming were determined from the DNA. The sample has about 150,000 clones, 75% to 90% seen once. The gene calls are TRBV2 and TRBJ2-2; TRBD2 matches at 9 bases. The origin of this receptor is a woman in her thirties or forties with acute or convalescent COVID-19. Sequenced sample: peripheral blood. The CDR3 DNA is TGTGCCAGCAGTGAATCTCTGGACGGCGGGGGGGCCCCCGGGGAGCTGTTTTTT. Amino acids: CASSESLDGGGAPGELFF.